Listed here are 19 T cell receptor beta chains from one sample, sequenced in a study of blood T cell repertoires in COVID-19. Libraries were prepared by immunoSEQ multiplex PCR; TCRdb keeps only in-frame clonotypes and omits some of them. The sample holds 300,000 or so clones, around 90% seen once. Sequenced sample: PBMCs or T cells enriched from blood (not recorded which). The receptors shown here come from a man in his sixties who had recovered from COVID-19.

This chain joins TRBV5-5 and TRBJ2-2; D not certain. Germline CDR1 is SGHKS and CDR2 is YYEKEE (reference sequence). CDR3 length: 14 residues. Trimming stripped 1 base from V and 0 bases from J, with 4 bases between. The CDR3 DNA reads TGTGCCAGCAGCTTGTCAACGAACACCGGGGAGCTGTTTTTT. Translated, it gives CASSLSTNTGELFF.

The chain has TRBV4-3 and TRBJ1-4; unclear D gene. Per germline, CDR1 LGHNA and CDR2 YSLEER. The CDR3 is 18 residues long. Trimming shortened V by 0 bases and J by 0 bases, and 14 bases separated the two germline ends. CDR3 nucleotides: TGCGCCAGCAGCCAAGATGACGCCAGGCCAGCAACTAATGAAAAACTGTTTTTT. It translates to CASSQDDARPATNEKLFF.

The CDR3 region has the DNA TGCGCCAGCAGCTCTGGACAGGGGGCAAACTATGGCTACACCTTC. It translates to CASSSGQGANYGYTF. The rearrangement links TRBV5-1 to TRBJ1-2, with 11 bases fitting TRBD1. This CDR3 is 15 amino acids long. Germline CDR1 SGHRS, CDR2 YFSETQ. J gave up 2 bases and V 3 bases, and 3 bases lay outside the gene matches.

This clone was observed a few times. The chain uses TRBV7-2 and TRBJ1-2; 10 bases match TRBD1. Germline V CDR1 and CDR2: SGHTA, FQGNSA. The CDR3 loop spans 17 amino acids. V was pared by 4 bases and J by 1 base, with 9 bases of the junction left unmatched. CDR3 sequence: CASSYPLDRGSNYGYTF. As DNA, the CDR3 is TGTGCCAGCAGCTACCCCCTGGACAGGGGGAGTAACTATGGCTACACCTTC.

The J gene is TRBJ1-5, the V gene TRBV6-5; 8 bases agree with TRBD1. Germline CDR1 reads MNHEY; CDR2 reads SVGAGI. The CDR3 has 15 residues. J gave up 2 bases and V 6 bases, and 6 bases lay outside the gene matches. The CDR3 region has the DNA TGTGCCAGCAGGGACACAGGGGGGGGCAATCAGCCCCAGCATTTT. Translated: CASRDTGGGNQPQHF.

The rearrangement links TRBV5-1 to TRBJ2-1; 10 bases align to TRBD2. The CDR3 covers 15 residues. The trim removed 0 bases at V and 7 bases at J, leaving 4 bases unmatched. CDR1 is SGHRS, CDR2 YFSETQ, per germline. This CDR3 is CASSLAGTSVNEQFF. CDR3 bases: TGCGCCAGCAGCTTGGCCGGGACTAGCGTTAATGAGCAGTTCTTC. The full variable domain, completed using reference TRBV5-1 and TRBJ2-1, is KAGVTQTPRYLIKTRGQQVTLSCSPISGHRSVSWYQQTPGQGLQFLFEYFSETQRNKGNFPGRFSGRQFSNSRSEMNVSTLELGDSALYLCASSLAGTSVNEQFFGPGTRLTVL.

This chain uses TRBV2 with TRBJ1-2; 8 positions agree with TRBD1. This CDR3 spans 13 amino acids. The V segment lost 4 bases and the J segment 8 bases; nucleotides outside the gene matches: 6. Germline CDR1 reads SNHLY; CDR2 reads FYNNEI. The CDR3: CASSATGAYGYTF. The CDR3 bases are TGTGCCAGCAGTGCGACAGGGGCTTACGGCTACACCTTC.

CDR3 sequence (DNA): TGCGCCAGTCCACAGGGGGCTGGATTCGGAGCTTTCTTT. It is translated as CASPQGAGFGAFF. This chain links TRBV10-2 with TRBJ1-1; 9 nucleotides match TRBD1. The CDR3 extends over 13 amino acids. J lost 10 bases, V lost 9 bases, and 12 bases had no gene match. The germline V gene encodes CDR1 WSHSY and CDR2 SAAADI.

A single count supports this clone. The chain has TRBV11-2 and TRBJ1-1; D ambiguous. From germline, CDR1 is SGHAT and CDR2 FQNNGV. V lost 1 base and J 10 bases, leaving 10 bases between the germline ends. This CDR3 region has 12 residues. The CDR3 spells CASSLGSHIAFF. The DNA for the CDR3 is TGTGCCAGCAGCTTAGGTAGTCATATAGCTTTCTTT.

CDR3 bases: TGTGCCAGCAGCCAGGTGACTTTCACTGAAGCTTTCTTT. Protein sequence: CASSQVTFTEAFF. This chain joins TRBV4-2 and TRBJ1-1; D not resolved. The CDR3 consists of 13 residues. CDR1 and CDR2 (germline): LGHNA, YNFKEQ. Trimming left V 3 bases short and J 4 bases short, with 9 bases between.

The chain uses TRBV19 and TRBJ1-5, with a tentative D call TRBD1 (6 bases). The CDR3 is 16 amino acids. V was pared by 8 bases and J by 0 bases, with 17 bases between. Germline CDR1 is LNHDA and CDR2 is SQIVND (reference sequence). This CDR3 is CASDVRTANSNQPQHF. CDR3 DNA sequence: TGTGCCAGTGACGTTAGGACAGCTAATAGCAATCAGCCCCAGCATTTT.

The J gene is TRBJ1-2, the V gene TRBV10-3; TRBD1 matches at 10 bases. The CDR3 is 13 residues long. V shed 8 bases and J 6 bases; nucleotides not matched to a gene: 6. Germline V CDR1 and CDR2: ENHRY, SYGVKD. This CDR3 is CAIAGTGDNGYTF. The CDR3 nucleotides are TGTGCCATCGCCGGGACAGGGGATAATGGCTACACCTTC.

This chain joins TRBV18 and TRBJ2-7; 8 nucleotides line up with TRBD2. The V and J ends lost 0 bases and 5 bases, in that order; junction bases with no gene match: 6. The length of the CDR3 is 15 residues. Germline values: CDR1 KGHSH, CDR2 LQKENI. The CDR3 here is CASSPPGLVSHEQYF. The DNA of the CDR3 is TGTGCCAGCTCACCACCGGGACTAGTTTCCCACGAGCAGTACTTC.

The V gene is TRBV28, the J gene TRBJ1-1; D is possibly TRBD1 (6 bases). Per germline, CDR1 MDHEN and CDR2 SYDVKM. This CDR3 contains 16 residues. The V end lost 5 bases, the J end lost 1 base, and 17 bases lay between the germline ends. The CDR3 nucleotides are TGTGCCAGCAGTCCCGGGTTATCAGGGGAGAACACTGAAGCTTTCTTT. It is translated as CASSPGLSGENTEAFF. The entire variable domain, with the rest obtained from reference TRBV28 and TRBJ1-1, is as follows: DVKVTQSSRYLVKRTGEKVFLECVQDMDHENMFWYRQDPGLGLRLIYFSYDVKMKEKGDIPEGYSVSREKKERFSLILESASTNQTSMYLCASSPGLSGENTEAFFGQGTRLTVV.

The genes are TRBV7-6 and TRBJ1-4; D unresolved. The germline V gene has CDR1 SGHVS and CDR2 FNYEAQ. V was pared by 5 bases and J by 0 bases, with 10 bases between. CDR3 size: 15 residues. This CDR3 reads CASSRNTATNEKLFF. DNA of the CDR3: TGTGCCAGCAGCCGAAATACTGCAACTAATGAAAAACTGTTTTTT.

This clone was detected only once. The chain joins TRBV4-3 to TRBJ1-4; 8 bases agree with TRBD1. The V and J ends lost 1 base and 5 bases, in that order; junction bases with no gene match: 9. This CDR3 is built from 17 residues. Germline assignment: CDR1 LGHNA and CDR2 YSLEER. CDR3 sequence (DNA): TGCGCCAGCAGCCAAGGAGGGCCGGGACAGGCGAATGAAAAACTGTTTTTT. It yields the protein CASSQGGPGQANEKLFF.

This clone appeared once. The chain employs TRBV10-3 and TRBJ2-7; 7 bases agree with TRBD2. CDR3 length: 14 amino acids. V shed 0 bases, J shed 5 bases, and the junction held 4 bases outside the gene matches. Germline assignment: CDR1 ENHRY and CDR2 SYGVKD. The CDR3: CAISESSGADEQYF. CDR3 in DNA: TGTGCCATCAGTGAGTCGAGCGGGGCCGACGAGCAGTACTTC.

The chain recombines TRBV28 with TRBJ2-1; the match to TRBD2 covers 9 bases. V lost 6 bases to trimming and J lost 7 bases; unmatched junction nucleotides: 16. Germline V gives CDR1 MDHEN, CDR2 SYDVKM. The CDR3 runs to 17 residues. Here the CDR3 reads CASRSTLSGRAGNEQFF. CDR3 nucleotide sequence: TGTGCCAGCAGGTCGACCCTTAGCGGGAGAGCAGGTAATGAGCAGTTCTTC.

This clone was recorded only once. The chain combines TRBV24-1 with TRBJ2-6, with 11 nucleotides matching TRBD2. The CDR3 length is 18 residues. CDR1 and CDR2 from the germline V gene are KGHDR and SFDVKD. The ends lost 3 bases at V and 0 bases at J; junction bases unmatched: 3. The CDR3 region is CATSDRTSGLSGANVLTF. The CDR3 region has the DNA TGTGCCACCAGTGATCGGACTAGCGGGCTCTCTGGGGCCAACGTCCTGACTTTC.